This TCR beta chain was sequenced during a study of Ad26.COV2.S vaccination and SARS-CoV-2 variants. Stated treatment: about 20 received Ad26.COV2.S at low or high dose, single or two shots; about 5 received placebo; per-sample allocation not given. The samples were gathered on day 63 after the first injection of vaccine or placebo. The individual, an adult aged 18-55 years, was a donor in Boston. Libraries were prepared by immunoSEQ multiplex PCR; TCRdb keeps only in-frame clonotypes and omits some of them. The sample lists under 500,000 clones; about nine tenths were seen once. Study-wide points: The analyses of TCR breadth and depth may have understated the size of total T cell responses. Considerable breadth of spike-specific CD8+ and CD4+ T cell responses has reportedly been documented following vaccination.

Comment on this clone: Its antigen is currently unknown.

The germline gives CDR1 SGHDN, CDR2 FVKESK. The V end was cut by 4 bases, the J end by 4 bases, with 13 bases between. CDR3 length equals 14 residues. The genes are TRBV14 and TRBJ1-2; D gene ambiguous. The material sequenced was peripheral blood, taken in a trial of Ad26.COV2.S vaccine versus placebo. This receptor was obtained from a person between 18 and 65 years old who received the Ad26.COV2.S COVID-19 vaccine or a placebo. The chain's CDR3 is CASSPMQEAYGYTF. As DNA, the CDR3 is TGTGCCAGCAGCCCGATGCAGGAAGCCTATGGCTACACCTTC.